The 7 T cell receptor beta chains reported below all come from one sample, sequenced in a study of CD8 T cells in Susac syndrome. RNA was extracted with the RNeasy kit, and a quantity of about 0.5 to 1 ug was reverse transcribed using random hexamers. TCRdb redid the calling of the immunoSEQ multiplex PCR reads with MiXCR, one entry per CDR3 protein. The data hold about 190,000 distinct CDR3 sequences, with nearly 97% observed a single time. Sequenced material: CD4+ T cells from PBMCs. The source of these receptors is a human donor with Susac syndrome.

The V and J genes are TRBV5-6 and TRBJ2-7; D remains ambiguous. Germline CDR1 reads SGHDT; CDR2 reads YYEEEE. This CDR3 spans 13 amino acids. Trimming stripped 3 bases from V and 5 bases from J, with 12 bases between. DNA for the CDR3: TGTGCCAGCAGCTCTAGGTTTGATAACGAGCAGTACTTC. This sequence encodes CASSSRFDNEQYF.

The CDR3 DNA follows: TGTGCCAGCAGCGGGGGACACCTGGGGAACACTGAAGCTTTCTTT. Translation: CASSGGHLGNTEAFF. The chain employs TRBV9 and TRBJ1-1, with a weak D call TRBD1 (6 bases). Trimming stripped 3 bases from V and 1 base from J, with 13 bases between. CDR3 length: 15 amino acids. The germline V gene has CDR1 SGDLS and CDR2 YYNGEE.

The gene calls are TRBV12-3 or TRBV12-4 and TRBJ2-5, with 8 bases fitting TRBD2. The CDR3 is 14 amino acids. V lost 3 bases to trimming and J lost 5 bases; unmatched junction nucleotides: 5. CDR3 residues: CASSLWRGAETQYF. The CDR3, as DNA: TGTGCCAGCAGTTTGTGGCGGGGGGCGGAGACCCAGTACTTC.

This rearrangement joins TRBV27 to TRBJ2-3, with 11 positions matching TRBD2. This CDR3 comprises 15 residues. CDR1 is MNHEY and CDR2 is SMNVEV in the germline V gene (reference sequence). The V and J ends lost 0 bases and 6 bases, in that order; junction bases with no gene match: 2. For the CDR3, the DNA is TGTGCCAGCAGTTTATCTAGCGGGGGGGCGGATACGCAGTATTTT. Encoded protein: CASSLSSGGADTQYF.

V usage is TRBV4-1 and J usage is TRBJ1-4; D not resolved. The CDR3 has 13 residues. V was pared by 1 base and J by 7 bases, with 7 bases between. Per the germline V gene, CDR1 is MGHRA and CDR2 is YSYEKL. The CDR3 loop is CASSQAVIEKLFF. CDR3 bases: TGCGCCAGCAGCCAAGCCGTCATTGAAAAACTGTTTTTT.

The chain employs TRBV7-9 and TRBJ1-5, with unresolved D. Germline assignment: CDR1 SEHNR and CDR2 FQNEAQ (reference sequence). There are 15 residues in the CDR3. V was trimmed by 1 base and J by 5 bases, leaving 12 bases between them. CDR3: CASSLGAGRDQPQHF. Here the CDR3 DNA reads TGTGCCAGCAGCTTAGGGGCGGGGAGGGATCAGCCCCAGCATTTT.

The chain links TRBV20-1 to TRBJ2-7; D is perhaps TRBD1 or TRBD2 (6 bases each). The CDR3 has 15 amino acids. V was shortened by 3 bases and J by 5 bases, with 20 bases between the two germline ends. Germline V CDR1 and CDR2: DFQATT, SNEGSKA (reference sequence). This CDR3 reads CSASDGGLTVNEQYF. The DNA of the CDR3 is TGCAGTGCTAGTGACGGGGGCCTAACTGTTAACGAGCAGTACTTC.